The next 22 T cell receptor beta chains were all read from a single sample in a study of patients and donors after allogeneic stem cell transplantation. MiXCR, applied by TCRdb to the RT-PCR reads, yields one record per CDR3 protein. The table shows 900,000 to 1,000,000 distinct CDR3 sequences, with around 17% occurring only once. The sample was blood, either unsorted or a sorted T cell fraction (not recorded which). The receptors here all came from a human donor who was either an allogeneic HSCT recipient or a stem cell or donor lymphocyte infusion donor (not recorded which). It is not recorded whose cells these are; they may come from a transplant donor.

This clonotype was seen a handful of times. This chain uses TRBV6-2 or TRBV6-3 with TRBJ2-5; D unresolved. Trimming cost V 0 bases and J 4 bases, with 18 bases left between them. This CDR3 region has 17 residues. Germline V gene data show CDR1 as MNHEY and CDR2 as SVGEGT. The CDR3 loop reads CASSYSTSVGILETQYF. In DNA form, the CDR3 reads TGTGCCAGCAGTTACTCGACTTCGGTGGGGATTCTAGAGACCCAGTACTTC.

This clonotype turned up a few times. V usage is TRBV6-1 and J usage is TRBJ1-2, with D perhaps TRBD1 (6 bases). The CDR3 contains 16 residues. Trimming took off 1 base at V and 3 bases at J, with 15 bases between the two ends. The V gene's germline CDR1 is MNHNS and CDR2 SASEGT. This CDR3 reads CASSEDHRVFHYGYTF. The DNA for the CDR3 is TGTGCCAGCAGTGAAGACCACAGGGTCTTTCACTATGGCTACACCTTC.

Only a few counts were recorded for this clonotype. The V call is TRBV7-2, the J call TRBJ1-2, with D possibly being TRBD1 (6 bases). Germline assignment: CDR1 SGHTA and CDR2 FQGNSA. V shed 1 base and J shed 4 bases, with 13 bases lying between them. The CDR3 covers 15 residues. CDR3 sequence (DNA): TGTGCCAGCAGCTTAGGGGTGGGGGGCCCCTATGGCTACACCTTC. This codes for CASSLGVGGPYGYTF. Full variable domain (missing parts from reference TRBV7-2 and TRBJ1-2): GAGVSQSPSNKVTEKGKDVELRCDPISGHTALYWYRQSLGQGLEFLIYFQGNSAPDKSGLPSDRFSAERTGGSVSTLTIQRTQQEDSAVYLCASSLGVGGPYGYTFGSGTRLTVV.

The gene calls are TRBV7-8 and TRBJ1-2; 7 bases are a match to TRBD1. Germline CDR1 and CDR2: SGHVS and FQNEAQ. The CDR3 length is 14 residues. J gave up 5 bases and V 5 bases, and 8 bases lay outside the gene matches. The CDR3 DNA is TGTGCCAGCAGCATACAGGGGCCAGGGTATGGCTACACCTTC. Encoded protein: CASSIQGPGYGYTF.

The gene calls are TRBV20-1 and TRBJ2-2; D call uncertain. Germline values: CDR1 DFQATT, CDR2 SNEGSKA (reference sequence). This CDR3 comprises 14 residues. V lost 6 bases and J lost 1, with 12 bases in between. CDR3 sequence (DNA): TGCAGTGCCCAGCCCCCGGAGAACACCGGGGAGCTGTTTTTT. It codes for CSAQPPENTGELFF.

The chain's CDR3 is CASSVGTLNEQFF. In DNA form, the CDR3 reads TGTGCCAGCAGTGTCGGGACTCTGAATGAGCAGTTCTTC. The V call is TRBV25-1, the J call TRBJ2-1, with D maybe TRBD2 (6 bases). Trimming removed 4 bases at V and 7 bases at J, with 11 bases between. Germline V CDR1 and CDR2: MGHDK, SYGVNS. The CDR3 runs 13 residues.

This chain joins TRBV6-2 or TRBV6-3 and TRBJ2-5; 7 positions agree with TRBD2. CDR3 length: 16 amino acids. V was clipped by 2 bases and J by 2 bases; unmatched bases: 8. Germline CDR1 reads MNHEY; CDR2 reads SVGEGT. CDR3 amino acids: CASSYGPAGTQETQYF. The CDR3 DNA reads TGTGCCAGCAGTTACGGGCCAGCGGGGACTCAAGAGACCCAGTACTTC.

This clonotype showed up just a few times. This rearrangement joins TRBV4-1 to TRBJ2-2, with a possible D match to TRBD2 (6 bases). V was cut by 4 bases and J by 2 bases, with 17 bases left in between. The CDR3 contains 17 residues. Germline CDR1 reads MGHRA; CDR2 reads YSYEKL. The CDR3 reads CASSPFGVGGNTGELFF. CDR3 nucleotide sequence: TGCGCCAGCAGCCCCTTTGGGGTGGGAGGCAACACCGGGGAGCTGTTTTTT.

The genes are TRBV4-1 and TRBJ1-6; D remains ambiguous. Germline values: CDR1 MGHRA, CDR2 YSYEKL. This CDR3 region has 13 residues. The V and J ends lost 0 bases and 10 bases respectively, with 7 bases between them. CDR3 sequence (DNA): TGCGCCAGCAGCCAAGATTCGGCCTCACCCCTCCACTTT. Translating it yields CASSQDSASPLHF.

This chain links TRBV12-3 or TRBV12-4 with TRBJ2-1; D remains unclear. The V and J ends lost 7 bases and 6 bases respectively, with 13 bases between them. The CDR3 totals 13 residues. The CDR3 region has the DNA TGTGCCAGCACCTCTGTAGTTCCCAATGAGCAGTTCTTC. Protein sequence: CASTSVVPNEQFF.

This clonotype was recorded a few times. The gene calls are TRBV9 and TRBJ2-3; 7 nucleotides match TRBD2. The germline V gene has CDR1 SGDLS and CDR2 YYNGEE. The CDR3 is 18 residues long. V shed 0 bases, J shed 0 bases, and the junction held 10 bases outside the gene matches. CDR3 nucleotide sequence: TGTGCCAGCAGCGTAGGGAAGAGCGGGGAGACTAGCACAGATACGCAGTATTTT. Residues: CASSVGKSGETSTDTQYF. Full variable domain (remainder filled in from reference TRBV9 and TRBJ2-3): DSGVTQTPKHLITATGQRVTLRCSPRSGDLSVYWYQQSLDQGLQFLIQYYNGEERAKGNILERFSAQQFPDLHSELNLSSLELGDSALYFCASSVGKSGETSTDTQYFGPGTRLTVL.

This chain connects TRBV7-9 to TRBJ2-1; D perhaps matches TRBD1 (6 bases). This CDR3 is 16 amino acids long. The V gene lost 2 bases and the J gene lost 6 bases, with 17 bases spanning the gap. Per germline, CDR1 SEHNR and CDR2 FQNEAQ (reference sequence). CDR3 sequence reads: CASSLRPGQRFNEQFF. Here the CDR3 DNA reads TGTGCCAGCAGCTTACGGCCAGGACAGCGCTTCAATGAGCAGTTCTTC.

The chain combines TRBV9 with TRBJ2-7, with D maybe TRBD2 (6 bases). The CDR3 sequence is 13 residues long. CDR1 is SGDLS, CDR2 YYNGEE, per germline. V was trimmed by 5 bases and J by 5 bases, leaving 14 bases between them. The CDR3 loop reads CASSFSGVDEQYF. In nucleotides, the CDR3 is TGTGCCAGCAGTTTTTCGGGGGTAGACGAGCAGTACTTC.

The J gene is TRBJ2-7, the V gene TRBV7-9, with D unresolved. V lost 2 bases and J lost 6, with 8 bases in between. This CDR3 has 12 amino acids. Germline-derived CDR1 and CDR2 are SEHNR and FQNEAQ (reference sequence). The CDR3 here is CASSLSNLEQYF. Here the CDR3 DNA reads TGTGCCAGCAGCTTATCTAACCTCGAGCAGTACTTC.

This clonotype occurred a few times. The rearrangement uses TRBV20-1 and TRBJ2-3; TRBD2 agrees at 12 bases. V lost 6 bases and J lost 4; bases outside the gene matches: 5. Per germline, CDR1 DFQATT and CDR2 SNEGSKA (reference sequence). The CDR3 loop spans 14 amino acids. CDR3 amino acids: CSATTSGGPDTQYF. CDR3 bases: TGCAGTGCCACGACTAGCGGGGGCCCAGATACGCAGTATTTT.

The V call is TRBV20-1, the J call TRBJ1-4; the D is unclear. The germline CDR1 and CDR2 sequences are DFQATT and SNEGSKA (reference sequence). Trimming pared 3 bases from V and 7 bases from J, leaving 12 bases between. The CDR3 spans 13 residues. CDR3 sequence (DNA): TGCAGTGCTAGTTATGAGGGAATTGAAAAACTGTTTTTT. It encodes CSASYEGIEKLFF.

This chain uses TRBV7-2 with TRBJ1-2, with D uncertain. The V end lost 3 bases, the J end lost 4 bases, and 12 bases lay between the germline ends. This CDR3 has 14 amino acids. Germline V gene sequence: CDR1 SGHTA, CDR2 FQGNSA. CDR3 nucleotides: TGTGCCAGCAGCTTCTTGGAACAGACCTATGGCTACACCTTC. Translating gives CASSFLEQTYGYTF.

In its sample, this clonotype was seen many times. This rearrangement joins TRBV29-1 to TRBJ2-2, with 9 bases identical to TRBD1. Germline V gene sequence: CDR1 SQVTM, CDR2 ANQGSEA. The CDR3 runs to 16 residues. Trimming removed 3 bases from V and 4 bases from J; junction bases left unmatched: 9. This chain's CDR3 is CSVETGGTGTTGELFF. The CDR3 nucleotides are TGCAGCGTTGAGACGGGCGGGACAGGGACCACCGGGGAGCTGTTTTTT.

Note on this clonotype: This may be a read error, as it is one base from a much larger clone. V usage is TRBV10-3 and J usage is TRBJ1-1; D gene unclear. Trimming took off 6 bases at V and 0 bases at J, with 2 bases between the two ends. Germline values: CDR1 ENHRY, CDR2 SYGVKD. This CDR3 region has 11 residues. The chain's CDR3 is CAISMNTEAFF. DNA of the CDR3: TGTGCCATCAGCATGAACACTGAAGCTTTCTTT.

This clonotype was detected a few times. The V gene is TRBV11-2, the J gene TRBJ2-2, with 9 nucleotides matching TRBD1. The CDR3 covers 14 residues. V shed 5 bases and J 6 bases; nucleotides not matched to a gene: 4. Germline V gene lookup returns CDR1 SGHAT and CDR2 FQNNGV. The CDR3: CASSRYRGPGELFF. The DNA of the CDR3 is TGTGCCAGCAGCCGCTACAGGGGGCCCGGGGAGCTGTTTTTT.

The chain carries TRBV7-3 and TRBJ1-5; D ambiguous. The CDR3 spans 15 residues. CDR1 and CDR2 (germline): SGHTA, FQGTGA. Trimming pared 2 bases from V and 3 bases from J, leaving 11 bases between. The CDR3 loop reads CASSLLSEFNQPQHF. The CDR3 nucleotides are TGTGCCAGCAGCTTATTGTCAGAGTTCAATCAGCCCCAGCATTTT. Full variable domain (rest looked up from reference TRBV7-3 and TRBJ1-5): GAGVSQTPSNKVTEKGKYVELRCDPISGHTALYWYRQSLGQGPEFLIYFQGTGAADDSGLPNDRFFAVRPEGSVSTLKIQRTERGDSAVYLCASSLLSEFNQPQHFGDGTRLSIL.

This clonotype was recorded a few times. The rearrangement uses TRBV28 and TRBJ2-7; TRBD2 agrees at 7 bases. CDR3 length: 17 residues. V lost 6 bases and J lost 3; bases outside the gene matches: 17. Germline V CDR1 and CDR2: MDHEN, SYDVKM. CDR3 DNA: TGTGCCAGCAGCCTGGTCTCTCTAGCGGCAAACCTCTACGAGCAGTACTTC. As protein: CASSLVSLAANLYEQYF.